The clone carrying this T cell receptor beta chain is classed as medium-sized. CDR1 SGHTA and CDR2 FQGNSA come from the germline V gene. Trimming removed 5 bases at V and 4 bases at J, with 5 bases between. The length of the CDR3 is 12 residues. This entry belongs to a study of blood T cell repertoires in COVID-19. Sequencing was performed with immunoSEQ multiplex PCR; in TCRdb, only in-frame clones are kept and a portion is missing. The sample has 75,000 to 100,000 clones, around nine tenths seen once. This sequence was found in an elderly woman with acute or convalescent COVID-19. Sequencing used peripheral blood. This chain links TRBV7-2 with TRBJ1-4; D gene unclear. The CDR3 is CASSRFNEKLFF. DNA of the CDR3: TGTGCCAGCAGCCGTTTTAATGAAAAACTGTTTTTT.